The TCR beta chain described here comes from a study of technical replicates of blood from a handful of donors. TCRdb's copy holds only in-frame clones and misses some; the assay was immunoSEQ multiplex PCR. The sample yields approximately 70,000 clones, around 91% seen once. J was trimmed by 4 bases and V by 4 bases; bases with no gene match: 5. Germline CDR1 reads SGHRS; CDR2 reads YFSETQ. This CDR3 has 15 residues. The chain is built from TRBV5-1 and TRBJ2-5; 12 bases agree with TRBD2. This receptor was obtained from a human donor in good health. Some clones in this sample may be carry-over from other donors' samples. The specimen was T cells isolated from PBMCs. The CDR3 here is CASSPRTSGAETQYF. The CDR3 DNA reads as TGCGCCAGCAGCCCTAGGACTAGCGGGGCAGAGACCCAGTACTTC.